These 30 T cell receptor beta chains were all obtained from the same sample, sequenced in a study of CD8+CD57+ T cells in acquired aplastic anemia (dated by TCRdb to about 2018). The patients picked for sequencing were ones in whom flow cytometry had shown an expansion of CD8+CD57+ cells. Sequencing used an Illumina HiSeq 2000. Genomic DNA served as template for TCR beta VDJ combination and CDR3 sequence profiling. The public reads were reprocessed in TCRdb via fastp at Q25 and MiXCR, keeping in-frame beta chains. Every entry covers one CDR3 protein and lists the most common genes and DNA from its rows. Across this sample there are over 150,000 distinct CDR3 sequences, with over 50% seen only once. Of the sample, approximately 12% is held by the ten largest clones. Sequenced: sorted CD4+, CD8+, or CD8+CD57+ T cells (not recorded which) from PBMCs. The receptors originated from a human donor with aplastic anemia.

This clonotype showed up many times. CDR3 region: CSARPGQGYWNTEAFF. CDR3 coding DNA: TGCAGTGCTAGACCGGGACAGGGGTATTGGAACACTGAAGCTTTCTTT. The chain couples TRBV20-1 to TRBJ1-1; 10 nucleotides align to TRBD1. With V trimmed by 2 bases and J by 1 base, 7 bases remained unmatched. Germline V gene lookup returns CDR1 DFQATT and CDR2 SNEGSKA (reference sequence). The CDR3 sequence is 16 residues long.

This clonotype has a handful of counts. This rearrangement joins TRBV2 to TRBJ2-5, with D possibly being TRBD2 (6 bases). This CDR3 contains 12 residues. V lost 6 bases and J 7 bases, leaving 12 bases between the germline ends. Germline CDR1 is SNHLY and CDR2 is FYNNEI. This CDR3 is CASSDGGWTQYF. CDR3 nucleotide sequence: TGTGCCAGCAGCGACGGGGGATGGACCCAGTACTTC.

The rearrangement links TRBV10-2 to TRBJ2-5; TRBD1 is a possible D gene (6 bases). From germline, CDR1 is WSHSY and CDR2 SAAADI. Trimming shortened V by 8 bases and J by 1 base, and 11 bases separated the two germline ends. The CDR3 is 13 amino acids. The CDR3 spells CASLRTVQETQYF. CDR3 DNA sequence: TGCGCCAGCTTAAGGACAGTCCAAGAGACCCAGTACTTC.

The chain is built from TRBV4-1 and TRBJ2-6; 9 nucleotides line up with TRBD1. The CDR3 totals 20 residues. Germline V lookup: CDR1 MGHRA, CDR2 YSYEKL. V lost 5 bases and J lost 0; bases outside the gene matches: 14. The CDR3, as DNA: TGCGCCAGCAGCTCCCGTATCCCGGGACAGGGTACCTCTGGGGCCAACGTCCTGACTTTC. It encodes CASSSRIPGQGTSGANVLTF.

This chain uses TRBV27 with TRBJ1-2, with D unclear. Germline V CDR1 and CDR2: MNHEY, SMNVEV (reference sequence). Trimming took 5 bases from V and 6 from J, leaving 16 bases between them. The CDR3 loop spans 14 amino acids. CDR3 bases: TGTGCCAGCAGTAAAAACCGTATTGTTAATGGCTACACCTTC. This translates into CASSKNRIVNGYTF.

This clonotype was counted only a few times. V usage is TRBV29-1 and J usage is TRBJ2-5, with 8 bases matching TRBD2. V was pared by 3 bases and J by 4 bases, with 4 bases of the junction left unmatched. This CDR3 is 13 amino acids long. Germline V CDR1 and CDR2: SQVTM, ANQGSEA. The CDR3 region is CSVDGGRRETQYF. DNA of the CDR3: TGCAGCGTTGATGGCGGGAGGAGAGAGACCCAGTACTTC.

V usage is TRBV12-3 or TRBV12-4 and J usage is TRBJ1-1; possibly TRBD1 for D (6 bases). Trimming shortened V by 5 bases and J by 7 bases, and 17 bases separated the two germline ends. This CDR3 contains 14 residues. The CDR3 nucleotides are TGTGCCAGCAGTACAACAGGGAATCTAGGTGAAGCTTTCTTT. It specifies CASSTTGNLGEAFF.

This clonotype was observed a handful of times. The chain couples TRBV19 to TRBJ1-2; 9 bases fit TRBD1. The CDR3 covers 13 residues. From germline, CDR1 is LNHDA and CDR2 SQIVND (reference sequence). After removal of 3 bases from V and 5 bases from J, the junction contained 1 base not matched to a gene. For the CDR3, the DNA is TGTGCCAGTAGTATGGACAGGGGTTATGGCTACACCTTC. This codes for CASSMDRGYGYTF.

This clonotype was seen at least ten times. J is TRBJ2-7 and V is TRBV27; TRBD1 might be the D (7 bases). Germline assignment: CDR1 MNHEY and CDR2 SMNVEV (reference sequence). Trimming cost V 0 bases and J 0 bases, with 12 bases left between them. The CDR3 is 16 residues long. CDR3 region: CASSLSEGQSSYEQYF. The CDR3 DNA sequence: TGTGCCAGCAGTTTATCGGAGGGACAGAGCTCCTACGAGCAGTACTTC.

This clonotype was observed at least ten times. The chain's CDR3 is CASTPKGEQNSPLHF. CDR3 bases: TGTGCCAGCACCCCGAAGGGGGAACAAAATTCACCCCTCCACTTT. The J gene is TRBJ1-6, the V gene TRBV6-1, with D perhaps TRBD1 (6 bases). Germline-derived CDR1 and CDR2 are MNHNS and SASEGT. This CDR3 comprises 15 residues. The V end was cut by 7 bases, the J end by 7 bases, with 17 bases between.

The table lists this clonotype with many counts. The chain is built from TRBV5-1 and TRBJ2-3, with TRBD1 as a possible D gene (6 bases). Trimming stripped 1 base from V and 2 bases from J, with 14 bases between. Germline V gives CDR1 SGHRS, CDR2 YFSETQ. The CDR3 totals 16 residues. In DNA form, the CDR3 reads TGCGCCAGCAGCTTGTTCCCGGGGACAACCACAGATACGCAGTATTTT. This translates into CASSLFPGTTTDTQYF.

There are many counts of this clonotype. The chain couples TRBV14 to TRBJ2-7; D may be TRBD2 (5 bases). The germline V gene has CDR1 SGHDN and CDR2 FVKESK. Trimming shortened V by 0 bases and J by 1 base, and 16 bases separated the two germline ends. This CDR3 comprises 17 residues. The CDR3 protein is CASSQDRPRGLSYEQYF. CDR3 bases: TGTGCCAGCAGCCAAGATCGGCCCCGGGGTTTATCCTACGAGCAGTACTTC.

As concerns this clonotype: This could be a read error, since a much larger clone is one nucleotide away. The chain is built from TRBV6-1 and TRBJ2-2, with D unclear. Germline CDR1 and CDR2: MNHNS and SASEGT. V was shortened by 2 bases and J by 8 bases, with 15 bases between the two germline ends. This CDR3 has 15 residues. CDR3 in DNA: TGTGCCAGCAGTGAACCTCCCTTGAGAGCTGGGGAGCTGTTTTTT. This translates into CASSEPPLRAGELFF.

This clonotype was recorded at least ten times. The chain is built from TRBV25-1 and TRBJ1-2; 7 positions agree with TRBD1. Germline CDR1 is MGHDK and CDR2 is SYGVNS. The CDR3 contains 14 residues. Trimming cost V 1 base and J 2 bases; bases outside gene matches: 1. CDR3 DNA: TGTGCCAGCAGTGAATCGGGACAGAACTATGGCTACACCTTC. Encoded protein: CASSESGQNYGYTF.

The sample holds many counts of this clonotype. The chain recombines TRBV5-6 with TRBJ2-7; D possibly uses TRBD1 or TRBD2 (7 bases each). This CDR3 region has 14 residues. The germline CDR1 and CDR2 sequences are SGHDT and YYEEEE. V dropped 4 bases and J dropped 3 bases, with 14 bases sitting between them. CDR3 coding DNA: TGTGCCAGCAGCCAAAGCGGGACAGTCTACGAGCAGTACTTC. Translating it yields CASSQSGTVYEQYF.

This clonotype showed up just a few times. The rearrangement links TRBV10-3 to TRBJ1-6; TRBD1 matches at 9 bases. The germline V gene encodes CDR1 ENHRY and CDR2 SYGVKD. The CDR3 is 14 amino acids. V lost 2 bases, J lost 7 bases, and 0 bases stayed unmatched. The CDR3 bases are TGTGCCATCAGTGAGGGACAGGGGAATTCACCCCTCCACTTT. It translates to CAISEGQGNSPLHF.

The chain couples TRBV10-3 to TRBJ1-1, with D possibly TRBD1 on 6 matching bases. Germline-derived CDR1 and CDR2 are ENHRY and SYGVKD. The CDR3 totals 14 residues. The V and J ends lost 8 bases and 1 base respectively, with 14 bases between them. DNA for the CDR3: TGTGCCATCGGCCGAGGGGGAGAGAACACTGAAGCTTTCTTT. It translates to CAIGRGGENTEAFF.

The rearrangement joins TRBV7-7 to TRBJ1-2, with D perhaps TRBD1 (5 bases). This CDR3 contains 11 residues. CDR1 and CDR2 (germline): SSHAT, FNYEAQ (reference sequence). CDR3 DNA sequence: TGTGCTGTTCGACAGAAATATGGCTACACCTTC. Its protein product is CAVRQKYGYTF.

V usage is TRBV20-1 and J usage is TRBJ2-1; 10 nucleotides agree with TRBD2. CDR1 is DFQATT, CDR2 SNEGSKA, per germline (reference sequence). This CDR3 is 15 amino acids long. V shed 3 bases and J 7 bases; nucleotides not matched to a gene: 9. CDR3 protein: CSARGAGGPGNEQFF. The CDR3 DNA follows: TGCAGTGCTAGGGGAGCGGGGGGGCCCGGGAATGAGCAGTTCTTC.

The chain employs TRBV29-1 and TRBJ2-1; 11 bases align to TRBD1. This CDR3 is built from 14 residues. Germline V gene lookup returns CDR1 SQVTM and CDR2 ANQGSEA. The ends lost 7 bases at V and 7 bases at J; junction bases unmatched: 9. CDR3 sequence reads: CSGGDRGIRNEQFF. CDR3 DNA sequence: TGCAGCGGGGGGGACAGGGGGATTCGTAATGAGCAGTTCTTC.

The J gene is TRBJ2-2, the V gene TRBV9; 12 bases line up with TRBD2. There are 16 residues in the CDR3. Germline V lookup: CDR1 SGDLS, CDR2 YYNGEE. V lost 4 bases and J lost 0; bases outside the gene matches: 1. CDR3: CASSSSGGANTGELFF. In nucleotides, the CDR3 is TGTGCCAGCAGCTCTAGCGGGGGGGCGAACACCGGGGAGCTGTTTTTT.

The V call is TRBV15, the J call TRBJ2-2, with D uncertain. Germline CDR1 is LNHNV and CDR2 is YYDKDF (reference sequence). The length of the CDR3 is 13 residues. The ends were cut back, 5 bases at V and 1 base at J, with 5 bases in the middle. As DNA, the CDR3 is TGTGCCACCAGCGGTAGGAACACCGGGGAGCTGTTTTTT. Protein: CATSGRNTGELFF.

In this sample, this clonotype turned up many times. The chain links TRBV19 to TRBJ2-3, with D unclear. Germline lookup yields CDR1 LNHDA and CDR2 SQIVND (reference sequence). This CDR3 spans 13 amino acids. With 5 bases removed from V and 5 bases from J, the gap between germline ends came to 11 bases. The DNA of the CDR3 is TGTGCCAGTAGTTTGCGTCACGGAGATACGCAGTATTTT. Translated: CASSLRHGDTQYF.

For this clonotype: The CDR3 does not end in the conserved phenylalanine or tryptophan, so this is likely a read error. No DNA is shown, since the ends of the CDR3 on it are uncertain; the CDR3 is the one TCRdb lists. The rearrangement uses TRBV24-1 and TRBJ2-5; TRBD1 is taken as the D call from the table, unchecked against the DNA. Germline lookup yields CDR1 KGHDR and CDR2 SFDVKD. Termini included, the CDR3 measures 8 amino acids. CDR3 amino acids: CATSDSDT.

This sequence joins TRBV27 and TRBJ1-2; 7 nucleotides line up with TRBD1. The trim removed 5 bases at V and 7 bases at J, leaving 13 bases unmatched. The CDR3 has 15 residues. Germline CDR1 is MNHEY and CDR2 is SMNVEV (reference sequence). CDR3: CASSPRQGPSGGYTF. The CDR3 region has the DNA TGTGCCAGCAGTCCGCGACAGGGACCTTCTGGTGGCTACACCTTC.

The chain couples TRBV10-3 to TRBJ2-6; TRBD1 might be the D (5 bases). Germline V gene lookup returns CDR1 ENHRY and CDR2 SYGVKD. With 6 bases removed from V and 2 bases from J, the gap between germline ends came to 8 bases. The CDR3 is 14 amino acids. CDR3 region: CAIRDSAGANVLTF. Written as DNA, the CDR3 is TGTGCCATCAGAGACAGCGCTGGGGCCAACGTCCTGACTTTC.

V gene TRBV4-1 combines with J gene TRBJ1-2; unclear D gene. This CDR3 contains 13 residues. Germline V CDR1 and CDR2: MGHRA, YSYEKL. V was pared by 3 bases and J by 8 bases, with 13 bases between. CDR3 coding DNA: TGCGCCAGCAGCCAGGCGGCCCGGAGGGGCTACACCTTC. It is translated as CASSQAARRGYTF.

This clonotype was picked up one time. Just one base apart from a much larger clone, this may be a read error. The chain has TRBV5-5 and TRBJ1-5, with D tentatively TRBD1 (5 bases). Trimming took off 4 bases at V and 5 bases at J, with 13 bases between the two ends. This CDR3 comprises 14 residues. The germline CDR1 and CDR2 sequences are SGHKS and YYEKEE (reference sequence). The CDR3 protein is CASSRGGEDQPQHF. CDR3 DNA sequence: TGTGCCAGCAGCCGGGGAGGGGAAGATCAGCCCCAGCATTTT. Drawing the rest from reference TRBV5-5 and TRBJ1-5, the complete variable domain is DAGVTQSPTHLIKTRGQQVTLRCSPISGHKSVSWYQQVLGQGPQFIFQYYEKEERGRGNFPDRFSARQFPNYSSELNVNALLLGDSALYLCASSRGGEDQPQHFGDGTRLSIL.

This clonotype was counted ten times or more. V usage is TRBV6-1 and J usage is TRBJ1-1; possibly TRBD1 for D (6 bases). This CDR3 is built from 14 residues. With 10 bases removed from V and 0 bases from J, the gap between germline ends came to 15 bases. Germline V gene lookup returns CDR1 MNHNS and CDR2 SASEGT. The CDR3 DNA sequence: TGTGCCAATCGTGACGGGGGCATGAACACTGAAGCTTTCTTT. This encodes CANRDGGMNTEAFF.

This clonotype showed up many times. The chain links TRBV12-3 or TRBV12-4 to TRBJ1-1, with D unresolved. CDR3 length: 13 residues. Trimming shortened V by 7 bases and J by 8 bases, and 17 bases separated the two germline ends. CDR3 residues: CASTPSHRAEAFF. The DNA for the CDR3 is TGTGCCAGCACCCCGTCCCACCGCGCGGAAGCTTTCTTT.